This TCR beta chain is drawn from a study of control samples from healthy donors and cancer patients (TCRdb year 2020). Library method: the immunoSEQ multiplex PCR assay. What TCRdb holds here is the immuneACCESS table cut down to in-frame rearrangements. Part of the clones is not present; checked against another copy, under half of the missing clones reflect an unresolved V gene, and the others are unexplained. In all, the sample holds approximately 120,000 clones, and more than 75% of those were seen once. The ten most abundant clones make up around 3% of the sample. Turning to this clone: The antigen this receptor binds is unknown. The sample holds no much larger clone one base away, and base qualities are not on file.

Measured from the cysteine to the phenylalanine, the CDR3 is 16 residues long. The DNA shown is the 48-base CDR3, in frame from base 1. The germline V gene gives CDR1 as SGDLS and CDR2 as YYNGEE. The germline ends are 18 bases apart after V is trimmed by 4 bases and J by 4 bases. The sequence derives from a man in his fifties or sixties in good health. The sample consisted of blood. Here the chain combines TRBV9 and TRBJ1-3; the D gene is perhaps TRBD1, on 5 matching bases. CDR3 protein: CASSPVRTTGGNTIYF. Here is the DNA: TGTGCCAGCAGCCCGGTGCGGACAACGGGGGGAAACACCATATATTTT.